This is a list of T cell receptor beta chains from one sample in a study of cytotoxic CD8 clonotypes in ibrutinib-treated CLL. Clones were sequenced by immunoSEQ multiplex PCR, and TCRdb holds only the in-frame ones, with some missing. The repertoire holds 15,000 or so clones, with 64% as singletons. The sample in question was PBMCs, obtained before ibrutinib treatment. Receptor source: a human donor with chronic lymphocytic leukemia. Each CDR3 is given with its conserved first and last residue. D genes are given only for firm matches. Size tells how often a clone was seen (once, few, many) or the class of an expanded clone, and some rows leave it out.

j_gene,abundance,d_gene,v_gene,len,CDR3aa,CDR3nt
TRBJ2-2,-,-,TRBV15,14,CATSTSTVTGELFF,TGTGCCACCAGCACCTCCACGGTCACCGGGGAGCTGTTTTTT
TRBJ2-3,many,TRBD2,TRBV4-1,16,CASSQAPSGGADTQYF,TGCGCCAGCAGCCAAGCACCTAGCGGGGGAGCAGATACGCAGTATTTT
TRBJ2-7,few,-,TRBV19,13,CASSYSAGYEQYF,TGTGCCAGTAGTTACTCAGCCGGCTACGAGCAGTACTTC
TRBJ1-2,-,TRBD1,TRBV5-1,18,CASSAGGTGSGLDYGYTF,TGCGCCAGCAGCGCAGGGGGGACAGGGAGTGGCTTGGACTATGGCTACACCTTC
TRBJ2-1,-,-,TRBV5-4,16,CASSLVFQGSYNEQFF,TGTGCCAGCAGCTTGGTTTTTCAGGGGTCCTACAATGAGCAGTTCTTC
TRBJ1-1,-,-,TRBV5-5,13,CASSLEQNTEAFF,TGTGCCAGCAGCTTGGAGCAGAACACTGAAGCTTTCTTT
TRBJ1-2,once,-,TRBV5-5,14,CASSPDLRVYGYTF,TGTGCCAGCAGCCCAGATTTAAGGGTCTATGGCTACACCTTC
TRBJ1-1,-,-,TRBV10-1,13,CASRGHMNTEAFF,TGCGCCAGCCGCGGACATATGAACACTGAAGCTTTCTTT
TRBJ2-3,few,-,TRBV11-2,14,CASSSWGGTDTQYF,TGTGCCAGCAGCTCCTGGGGCGGCACAGATACGCAGTATTTT
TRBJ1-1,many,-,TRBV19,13,CASSISGNTEAFF,TGTGCCAGTAGTATTTCAGGGAACACTGAAGCTTTCTTT
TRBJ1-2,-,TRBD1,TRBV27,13,CASSSQGAYGYTF,TGTGCCAGCAGTTCCCAGGGGGCTTATGGCTACACCTTC
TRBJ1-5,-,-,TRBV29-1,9,CSVASAPAF,TGCAGCGTTGCTTCAGCCCCAGCATTT
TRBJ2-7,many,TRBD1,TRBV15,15,CATSRDQGTGGEQYF,TGTGCCACCAGCAGAGATCAAGGGACAGGGGGCGAGCAGTACTTC
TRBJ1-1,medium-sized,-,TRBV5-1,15,CASSLEAGPTTEAFF,TGCGCCAGCAGCTTGGAGGCGGGACCGACAACTGAAGCTTTCTTT
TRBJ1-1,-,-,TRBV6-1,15,CASSEKGGRSTEAFF,TGTGCCAGCAGTGAAAAGGGGGGGAGGAGCACTGAAGCTTTCTTT
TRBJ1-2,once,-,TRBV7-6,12,CASSPDHYGYTF,TGTGCCAGCAGCCCAGACCACTATGGCTACACCTTC
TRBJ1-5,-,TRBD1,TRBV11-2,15,CASSLGTGSNQPQHF,TGTGCCAGCAGCCTCGGGACAGGGAGTAACCAGCCCCAGCATTTT
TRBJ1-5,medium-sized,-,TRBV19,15,CASNAGLGPEQPQHF,TGTGCCAGTAATGCGGGGTTGGGCCCGGAACAGCCCCAGCATTTT
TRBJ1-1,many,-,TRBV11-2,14,CASSLAALNTEAFF,TGTGCCAGCAGCTTAGCAGCCCTGAACACTGAAGCTTTCTTT
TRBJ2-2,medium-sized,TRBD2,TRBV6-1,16,CASSEMRRGGLRELFF,TGTGCCAGCAGTGAAATGCGGCGGGGGGGCCTCAGGGAGCTGTTTTTT
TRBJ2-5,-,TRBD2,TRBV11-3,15,CASSFLAGGQETQYF,TGTGCCAGCAGCTTTCTAGCGGGGGGCCAAGAGACCCAGTACTTC
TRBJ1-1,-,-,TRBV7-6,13,CASSVSQNTEAFF,TGTGCCAGCAGTGTAAGCCAGAACACTGAAGCTTTCTTT
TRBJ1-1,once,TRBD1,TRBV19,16,CASSTGDRGWNTEAFF,TGTGCCAGTAGTACGGGGGACAGGGGATGGAACACTGAAGCTTTCTTT
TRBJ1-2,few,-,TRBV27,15,CASSPTPTGMRGYTF,TGTGCCAGCAGTCCGACACCCACAGGGATGAGAGGCTACACCTTC
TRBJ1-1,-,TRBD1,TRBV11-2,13,CASRGQGNTEAFF,TGTGCCAGCAGGGGACAGGGGAACACTGAAGCTTTCTTT
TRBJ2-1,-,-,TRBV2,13,CASRPGRNNEQFF,TGTGCCAGCAGGCCGGGACGGAATAATGAGCAGTTCTTC
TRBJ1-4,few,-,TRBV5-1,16,CASSSLVGGPGEKLFF,TGCGCCAGCAGCTCCCTGGTCGGGGGGCCGGGGGAAAAACTGTTTTTT
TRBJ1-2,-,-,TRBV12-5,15,CASGRGQLALYGYTF,TGTGCTAGTGGGCGTGGACAGCTGGCGCTTTATGGCTACACCTTC
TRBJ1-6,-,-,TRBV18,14,CASSPEARDSPLHF,TGTGCCAGCTCACCGGAGGCGAGGGATTCACCCCTCCACTTT
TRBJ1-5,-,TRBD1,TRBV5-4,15,CASSFTGQYNQPQHF,TGTGCCAGCAGCTTTACGGGACAGTACAATCAGCCCCAGCATTTT
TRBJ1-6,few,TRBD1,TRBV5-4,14,CASSLEGAGSPLHF,TGTGCCAGCAGCTTGGAGGGGGCTGGTTCACCCCTCCACTTT
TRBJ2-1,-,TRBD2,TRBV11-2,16,CASSFTGTSEYNEQFF,TGTGCCAGCAGCTTTACCGGGACTAGCGAATACAATGAGCAGTTCTTC
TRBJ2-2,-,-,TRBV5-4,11,CASSLAGELFF,TGTGCCAGCAGCTTGGCCGGGGAGCTGTTTTTT
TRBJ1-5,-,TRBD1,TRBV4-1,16,CASSQVTGGDNQPQHF,TGCGCCAGCAGCCAAGTAACAGGGGGAGACAATCAGCCCCAGCATTTT
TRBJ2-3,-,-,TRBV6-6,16,CASSYPPGGRTDTQYF,TGTGCCAGCAGTTACCCCCCCGGGGGGCGGACAGATACGCAGTATTTT
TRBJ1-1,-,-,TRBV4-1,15,CASSQGWAMNTEAFF,TGCGCCAGCAGCCAAGGCTGGGCCATGAACACTGAAGCTTTCTTT
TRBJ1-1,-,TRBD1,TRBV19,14,CATLRRGQNTEAFF,TGTGCCACCCTGAGAAGGGGGCAGAACACTGAAGCTTTCTTT
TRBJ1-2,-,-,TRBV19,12,CASSEANYGYTF,TGTGCCAGTAGTGAAGCTAACTATGGCTACACCTTC
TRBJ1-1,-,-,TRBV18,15,CASSPLAQSNTEAFF,TGTGCCAGCTCACCGCTCGCACAGTCGAACACTGAAGCTTTCTTT
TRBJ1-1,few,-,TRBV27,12,CASSRVNTEAFF,TGTGCCAGCAGCAGGGTGAACACTGAAGCTTTCTTT
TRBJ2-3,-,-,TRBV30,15,CAWTAGSVLTDTQYF,TGTGCCTGGACCGCGGGGTCAGTTCTCACAGATACGCAGTATTTT
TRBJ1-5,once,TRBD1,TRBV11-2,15,CASSRDRASNQPQHF,TGTGCCAGCAGCCGTGACAGGGCGAGCAATCAGCCCCAGCATTTT
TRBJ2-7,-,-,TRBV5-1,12,CASKGDRYEQYF,TGCGCCAGCAAGGGTGACAGATACGAGCAGTACTTC
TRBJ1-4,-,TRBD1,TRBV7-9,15,CASSNDRGTNEKLFF,TGTGCCAGCAGCAATGACAGGGGGACTAATGAAAAACTGTTTTTT
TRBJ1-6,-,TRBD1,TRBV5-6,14,CASSTGTGASPLHF,TGTGCCAGCAGCACCGGGACAGGGGCCTCACCCCTCCACTTT
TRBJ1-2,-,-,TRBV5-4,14,CASSFPAGYYGYTF,TGTGCCAGCAGCTTTCCCGCGGGATACTATGGCTACACCTTC
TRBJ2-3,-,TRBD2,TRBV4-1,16,CASSQVAGSSTDTQYF,TGCGCCAGCAGCCAGGTAGCGGGGTCTAGCACAGATACGCAGTATTTT
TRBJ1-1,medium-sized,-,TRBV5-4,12,CASRYSDSEAFF,TGTGCCAGCCGATATTCTGACAGTGAAGCTTTCTTT
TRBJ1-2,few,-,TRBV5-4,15,CASSIPGRGVDGYTF,TGTGCCAGCAGCATACCGGGCCGAGGGGTGGATGGCTACACCTTC
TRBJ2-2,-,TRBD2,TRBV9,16,CASTASGTTNTGELFF,TGTGCCAGCACCGCCTCCGGGACTACGAACACCGGGGAGCTGTTTTTT
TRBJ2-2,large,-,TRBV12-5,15,CASGRRTDYTGELFF,TGTGCTAGTGGCCGCAGGACAGACTACACCGGGGAGCTGTTTTTT
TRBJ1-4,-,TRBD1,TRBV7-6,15,CASSSDPGQDEKLFF,TGTGCCAGCAGCTCAGACCCGGGACAGGATGAAAAACTGTTTTTT
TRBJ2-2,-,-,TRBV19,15,CASSIRAGTTGELFF,TGTGCCAGTAGTATTAGGGCAGGGACAACCGGGGAGCTGTTTTTT
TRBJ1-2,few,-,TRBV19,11,CASSMGLRYTF,TGTGCCAGTAGTATGGGACTACGATACACCTTC
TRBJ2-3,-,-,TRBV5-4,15,CASSLDRGAPDTQYF,TGTGCCAGCAGCTTGGACCGGGGAGCTCCGGATACGCAGTATTTT